This T cell receptor beta chain was obtained from a study of early T cells in non-severe SARS-CoV-2 infection. Turning to the study itself: Sequencing targeted bulk RNA from unsorted whole blood, leaving chains unpaired.

With 2 bases removed from V and 3 bases from J, the gap between germline ends came to 11 bases. The V gene's germline CDR1 is SGHRS and CDR2 YFSETQ. This CDR3 is 14 amino acids long. Overall study findings and caveats: Lookups in VDJdb leaned toward anti-spike CD8 responses and missed private and CD4 specificities.

This clonotype was seen only a few times. The antigen is undetermined. Unique molecular identifiers were added to individual cDNA molecules. Each CDR3 protein is one row after TCRdb ran MiXCR on the 5' RACE reads. The sample yields approximately 97,000 distinct CDR3 sequences, about 10% seen once. The sequencing used whole blood, collected at baseline. This sequence was found in an adult who was a healthcare worker with PCR-confirmed SARS-CoV-2 infection or an uninfected control (not recorded which). The chain combines TRBV5-1 with TRBJ1-1; no clear D. The CDR3 loop is CASSFTGSDTEAFF. The CDR3 DNA reads TGCGCCAGCAGCTTCACGGGGAGTGACACTGAAGCTTTCTTT.